What follows are 7 T cell receptor beta chains derived from one specimen sequenced in a study of cytomegalovirus exposure and HLA in healthy donors. TCRdb's copy holds only in-frame clones and misses some; the assay was immunoSEQ multiplex PCR. The data hold 140,000 or so clones, with over 80% observed a single time. The sequenced material came from PBMCs. The receptors were gathered from a man younger than 35 in good health and CMV-seropositive.

The V and J genes are TRBV6-1 and TRBJ2-7; a weak D match, TRBD2 (6 bases). The CDR3 runs to 16 residues. V lost 4 bases, J lost 0 bases, and 16 bases lay in between. Germline V gene lookup returns CDR1 MNHNS and CDR2 SASEGT. For the CDR3, the DNA is TGTGCCAGCAGTGGCCGCGGGGACCGTAGCTCCTACGAGCAGTACTTC. The encoded protein is CASSGRGDRSSYEQYF.

This clone came up once. CDR3 region: CAWSFSPTGGAAKNIQYF. The CDR3 DNA sequence: TGTGCCTGGAGTTTCAGCCCGACAGGGGGCGCAGCCAAAAACATTCAGTACTTC. The rearrangement joins TRBV30 to TRBJ2-4; 10 nucleotides align to TRBD1. V was pared by 2 bases and J by 0 bases, with 10 bases of the junction left unmatched. CDR1 is GTSNPN, CDR2 SVGIG, per germline (reference sequence). The CDR3 loop spans 18 amino acids.

The gene calls are TRBV28 and TRBJ2-7; TRBD1 agrees at 9 bases. The V and J ends lost 6 bases and 3 bases, in that order; junction bases with no gene match: 0. This CDR3 region has 12 residues. Germline V gene lookup returns CDR1 MDHEN and CDR2 SYDVKM. The CDR3 protein is CASRTGGYEQYF. CDR3 DNA sequence: TGTGCCAGCAGGACAGGGGGCTACGAGCAGTACTTC.

V usage is TRBV5-1 and J usage is TRBJ1-4; 11 nucleotides match TRBD1. The germline CDR1 and CDR2 sequences are SGHRS and YFSETQ. V shed 4 bases, J shed 0 bases, and the junction held 2 bases outside the gene matches. CDR3 size: 16 residues. CDR3 in amino acids: CASSPGQGATNEKLFF. In DNA, the CDR3 is TGCGCCAGCAGCCCGGGACAGGGGGCAACTAATGAAAAACTGTTTTTT. Variable domain in full (rest from reference TRBV5-1 and TRBJ1-4): KAGVTQTPRYLIKTRGQQVTLSCSPISGHRSVSWYQQTPGQGLQFLFEYFSETQRNKGNFPGRFSGRQFSNSRSEMNVSTLELGDSALYLCASSPGQGATNEKLFFGSGTQLSVL.

The CDR3 DNA follows: TGTGCCAGCAGCAAATCCTCCTCTCGCAATGAGCAGTTCTTC. Amino acid sequence: CASSKSSSRNEQFF. This chain links TRBV9 with TRBJ2-1; D remains ambiguous. V was clipped by 4 bases and J by 6 bases, with 14 bases between them. This CDR3 has 14 residues. Per the germline V gene, CDR1 is SGDLS and CDR2 is YYNGEE.

V usage is TRBV5-4 and J usage is TRBJ2-7; TRBD1 matches 7 bases. Germline CDR1 reads SGHNT; CDR2 reads YYREEE (reference sequence). Trimming cost V 2 bases and J 2 bases; bases outside gene matches: 1. The CDR3 is 13 amino acids. The CDR3 here is CASSFGTAYEQYF. CDR3 coding DNA: TGTGCCAGCAGCTTCGGGACAGCCTACGAGCAGTACTTC.

This clone occurred a few times. The chain recombines TRBV4-2 with TRBJ2-2, with 14 bases aligning to TRBD2. Germline V gene sequence: CDR1 LGHNA, CDR2 YNFKEQ. The CDR3 spans 15 residues. V was clipped by 4 bases and J by 6 bases; unmatched bases: 1. In DNA form, the CDR3 reads TGTGCCAGCAGCCCGACTAGCGGGGGGGCCGGGGAGCTGTTTTTT. Amino acid sequence: CASSPTSGGAGELFF.